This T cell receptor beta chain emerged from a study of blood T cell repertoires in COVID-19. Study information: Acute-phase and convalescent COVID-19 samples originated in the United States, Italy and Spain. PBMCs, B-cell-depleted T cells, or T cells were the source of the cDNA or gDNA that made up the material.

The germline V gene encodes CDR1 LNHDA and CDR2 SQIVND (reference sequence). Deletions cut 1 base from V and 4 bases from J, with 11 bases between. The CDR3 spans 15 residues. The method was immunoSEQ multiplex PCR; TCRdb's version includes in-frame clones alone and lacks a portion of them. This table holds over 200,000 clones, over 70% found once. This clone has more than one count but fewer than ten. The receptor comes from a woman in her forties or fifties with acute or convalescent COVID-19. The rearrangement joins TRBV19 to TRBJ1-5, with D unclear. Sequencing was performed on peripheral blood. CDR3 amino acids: CASSIGGVANQPQHF. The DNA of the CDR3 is TGTGCCAGTAGTATAGGGGGAGTTGCTAATCAGCCCCAGCATTTT.